One sample yielded the 32 T cell receptor beta chains listed below, sequenced in a study of T cells in Graves' hyperthyroidism and ophthalmopathy. It was RNA transcripts that yielded the amplified TCR beta CDR3 regions. Initially, a first-round RT-PCR of the TCR CDR3 employed the HTBI primer set. TCRdb analysed the multiplex PCR reads with MiXCR anew, one entry per CDR3 protein. Among 550,000 to 700,000 distinct CDR3 sequences listed, just over 45% were seen once. The sequencing sample was made of peripheral blood or thyroid tissue (not recorded which). All receptors come from an adult woman with Graves' disease, either hyperthyroidism or ophthalmopathy (not recorded which).

The chain has TRBV25-1 and TRBJ1-1; D is uncertain. The CDR3 is made up of 16 amino acids. The V and J ends lost 6 bases and 2 bases respectively, with 19 bases between them. Germline CDR1 is MGHDK and CDR2 is SYGVNS. DNA of the CDR3: TGTGCCAGCAGCGAACAACCGATAGGAACAAACACTGAAGCTTTCTTT. This sequence encodes CASSEQPIGTNTEAFF.

This clonotype occurred once. The CDR3 nucleotides are TGTGCCACCAGTGAGCCAAAGAGAGATACGCAGTATTTT. Encoded protein: CATSEPKRDTQYF. The chain joins TRBV24-1 to TRBJ2-3; D unresolved. The CDR3 extends over 13 amino acids. V dropped 4 bases and J dropped 5 bases, with 9 bases sitting between them. CDR1 is KGHDR, CDR2 SFDVKD, per germline.

The genes are TRBV5-1 and TRBJ2-7, with 11 bases matching TRBD2. The CDR3 runs 15 residues. V lost 3 bases, J lost 4 bases, and 6 bases stayed unmatched. Germline CDR1 is SGHRS and CDR2 is YFSETQ. CDR3 nucleotides: TGCGCCAGCAGCTACGGGACTAGCGGTTTATACGAGCAGTACTTC. Protein: CASSYGTSGLYEQYF. The full variable domain, in which reference TRBV5-1 and TRBJ2-7 provide the parts outside the CDR3, is KAGVTQTPRYLIKTRGQQVTLSCSPISGHRSVSWYQQTPGQGLQFLFEYFSETQRNKGNFPGRFSGRQFSNSRSEMNVSTLELGDSALYLCASSYGTSGLYEQYFGPGTRLTVT.

This clonotype was found once. V and J are TRBV7-9 and TRBJ1-2; D may be TRBD1 (5 bases). Per germline, CDR1 SEHNR and CDR2 FQNEAQ (reference sequence). CDR3 length equals 15 residues. V shed 7 bases and J shed 4 bases, with 19 bases lying between them. CDR3 DNA: TGTGCCAGCACCCGAGGGGTCGGGGAAGGCTATGGCTACACCTTC. Translating gives CASTRGVGEGYGYTF.

The V and J genes are TRBV7-9 and TRBJ1-1; 7 positions agree with TRBD1. Germline-derived CDR1 and CDR2 are SEHNR and FQNEAQ (reference sequence). The CDR3 length is 15 residues. Unmatched junction bases numbered 7, after V lost 6 bases and J lost 0 bases. The CDR3 here is CASSARGRMNTEAFF. The CDR3 DNA reads TGTGCCAGCAGTGCTAGGGGGCGAATGAACACTGAAGCTTTCTTT.

The chain combines TRBV7-2 with TRBJ1-2; D is possibly TRBD1 (5 bases). Trimming stripped 8 bases from V and 5 bases from J, with 12 bases between. CDR1 and CDR2 from the germline V gene are SGHTA and FQGNSA. The CDR3 sequence is 12 residues long. In nucleotides, the CDR3 is TGTGCCAGCCGCTCGGGGGAGTATGGCTACACCTTC. It codes for CASRSGEYGYTF.

In this sample, this clonotype turned up many times. The CDR3 DNA follows: TGTGCCAGTAGTGTCCTAGGGGGGAGAGCTTTCTTT. It codes for CASSVLGGRAFF. J is TRBJ1-1 and V is TRBV19; D might be TRBD1 (6 bases). V lost 5 bases and J 10 bases, leaving 14 bases between the germline ends. CDR1 is LNHDA, CDR2 SQIVND, per germline (reference sequence). The CDR3 loop spans 12 amino acids.

This clonotype has a handful of counts. J is TRBJ2-5 and V is TRBV2; no clear D gene. Germline values: CDR1 SNHLY, CDR2 FYNNEI. Trimming pared 2 bases from V and 5 bases from J, leaving 9 bases between. The CDR3 spans 13 residues. CDR3 sequence reads: CASSERTPETQYF. The CDR3, as DNA: TGTGCCAGCAGTGAACGCACCCCGGAGACCCAGTACTTC.

J is TRBJ1-2 and V is TRBV9; 7 bases map to TRBD1. In germline, CDR1 is SGDLS, CDR2 YYNGEE. The CDR3 runs 10 residues. V dropped 7 bases and J dropped 10; count of bases not matched to a gene: 4. The DNA of the CDR3 is TGTGCCAGCCAAGGACAGGCCTACACCTTC. This gives the protein CASQGQAYTF.

This clonotype was observed at least ten times. The chain links TRBV11-3 to TRBJ1-4, with no clear D. The CDR3 is made up of 17 amino acids. Germline V lookup: CDR1 SGHNT, CDR2 YENEEA. The V end was cut by 5 bases, the J end by 0 bases, with 16 bases between. The CDR3 protein is CASSPRPIYATNEKLFF. CDR3 coding DNA: TGTGCCAGCAGCCCCAGACCCATCTATGCAACTAATGAAAAACTGTTTTTT.

On this clonotype: A read error may produce the germline difference seen at one junction end. This chain uses TRBV28 with TRBJ2-5; the match to TRBD2 covers 14 bases. CDR3 size: 16 residues. CDR1 and CDR2 (germline): MDHEN, SYDVKM. CDR3 sequence (DNA): TGTGTCAGCAGTCCACCGGGACTAGCGGGAGAAGAGACCCAGTACTTC. Translation: CVSSPPGLAGEETQYF.

J is TRBJ1-3 and V is TRBV2, with a weak D call TRBD1 (5 bases). Germline V gene data show CDR1 as SNHLY and CDR2 as FYNNEI. V lost 2 bases and J 7 bases, leaving 9 bases between the germline ends. CDR3 length: 13 amino acids. In DNA, the CDR3 is TGTGCCAGCAGTGAACCAGGGTGGAACACCATATATTTT. It specifies CASSEPGWNTIYF.

In its sample, this clonotype was seen many times. The V and J genes are TRBV9 and TRBJ2-3; perhaps TRBD2 as D (5 bases). This CDR3 spans 18 amino acids. Deletions cut 0 bases from V and 0 bases from J, with 17 bases between. The germline gives CDR1 SGDLS, CDR2 YYNGEE. The DNA of the CDR3 is TGTGCCAGCAGCGTAGTCGGACTCGGGATCCCAAGCACAGATACGCAGTATTTT. It is translated as CASSVVGLGIPSTDTQYF. Combining the CDR3 with reference TRBV9 and TRBJ2-3 gives the whole variable domain DSGVTQTPKHLITATGQRVTLRCSPRSGDLSVYWYQQSLDQGLQFLIQYYNGEERAKGNILERFSAQQFPDLHSELNLSSLELGDSALYFCASSVVGLGIPSTDTQYFGPGTRLTVL.

A word on this clonotype: This may be a read error: a much more frequent sequence differs by one nucleotide. The J gene is TRBJ2-5, the V gene TRBV5-1; 8 bases fit TRBD2. The CDR3 is 16 residues long. CDR1 and CDR2 (germline): SGHRS, YFSETQ. The CDR3 sequence is CAGSLGSGGGQETQYF. The CDR3 DNA follows: TGCGCCGGCAGCTTGGGTTCGGGAGGGGGCCAAGAGACCCAGTACTTC.

This clonotype has at least ten counts. The V gene is TRBV29-1, the J gene TRBJ2-7; no firm D call. Germline-derived CDR1 and CDR2 are SQVTM and ANQGSEA. The CDR3 length is 12 residues. V lost 4 bases to trimming and J lost 7 bases, with 14 bases between them. In DNA, the CDR3 is TGCAGCGTTGTCGGTGGGGTTAGGGAGCAGTACTTC. It encodes CSVVGGVREQYF.

The chain links TRBV28 to TRBJ2-7; possibly TRBD1 or TRBD2 for D (5 bases each). The CDR3 extends over 13 amino acids. V was clipped by 7 bases and J by 3 bases, with 13 bases between them. Germline V lookup: CDR1 MDHEN, CDR2 SYDVKM. The CDR3 DNA reads TGTGCCAGCATTGCCCGGGGCGGCTACGAGCAGTACTTC. Translating it yields CASIARGGYEQYF.

This chain uses TRBV27 with TRBJ2-7; the D gene is possibly TRBD1 (6 bases). The germline V gene encodes CDR1 MNHEY and CDR2 SMNVEV (reference sequence). The CDR3 contains 14 residues. V was cut by 0 bases and J by 0 bases, with 6 bases left in between. CDR3 in amino acids: CASSLSRGSYEQYF. CDR3 bases: TGTGCCAGCAGTTTATCCAGGGGCTCCTACGAGCAGTACTTC.

This clonotype was seen repeatedly, ten times or more. This chain joins TRBV7-9 and TRBJ1-4; no reliable D call. The V end lost 7 bases, the J end lost 6 bases, and 18 bases lay between the germline ends. The CDR3 totals 15 residues. Looked up from germline, CDR1 is SEHNR and CDR2 is FQNEAQ (reference sequence). The CDR3 region is CASIPFPGNYEKLFF. CDR3 bases: TGTGCCAGCATACCTTTCCCGGGGAATTATGAAAAACTGTTTTTT.

V is TRBV10-3 and J is TRBJ1-2; a possible D gene is TRBD1 (5 bases). The CDR3 spans 14 residues. The germline V gene encodes CDR1 ENHRY and CDR2 SYGVKD. Trimming cost V 2 bases and J 10 bases, with 17 bases left between them. The CDR3 DNA reads TGTGCCATCAGTGAGAGGGGAGTGGAAGATGACTACACCTTC. It encodes CAISERGVEDDYTF.

This clonotype was counted at least ten times. The chain joins TRBV5-5 to TRBJ1-5; possible D gene TRBD1, 5 bases. Germline CDR1 and CDR2: SGHKS and YYEKEE (reference sequence). This CDR3 is 15 amino acids long. The germline V and J ends were trimmed by 4 bases and 2 bases, with 13 bases remaining between them. DNA of the CDR3: TGTGCCAGCAGCCCTAGATGGGGGGGCAATCAGCCCCAGCATTTT. Its protein product is CASSPRWGGNQPQHF.

This sequence joins TRBV19 and TRBJ2-7; D perhaps matches TRBD1 (6 bases). The better agreement between TRBJ2-1 and the DNA end casts doubt on the J call. CDR1 and CDR2 from the germline V gene are LNHDA and SQIVND (reference sequence). The CDR3 length is 14 residues. The DNA for the CDR3 is TGTGCCAGTAGTATATTGGCAGGGGCCAATGAGCAGTTCTTC. Encoded protein: CASSILAGANEQFF.

This clonotype was found many times. The chain links TRBV20-1 to TRBJ1-5, with D possibly being TRBD1 (5 bases). The CDR3 runs 14 residues. Looked up from germline, CDR1 is DFQATT and CDR2 is SNEGSKA (reference sequence). V was clipped by 0 bases and J by 8 bases, with 14 bases between them. The CDR3 sequence: CSARDLGGLEPQHF. CDR3 nucleotide sequence: TGCAGTGCTAGAGATCTGGGGGGTCTGGAGCCCCAGCATTTT.

V and J are TRBV7-2 and TRBJ2-2, with 11 bases matching TRBD2. The germline V gene encodes CDR1 SGHTA and CDR2 FQGNSA. The CDR3 runs 20 residues. The V segment lost 5 bases and the J segment 5 bases; nucleotides outside the gene matches: 19. The CDR3 DNA is TGTGCCAGCAGCGTACGCTCTGTATTCCTAGCGGGAGGACGAACCGGGGAGCTGTTTTTT. It translates to CASSVRSVFLAGGRTGELFF.

The genes are TRBV7-9 and TRBJ2-7; 10 bases map to TRBD1. Trimming removed 6 bases from V and 6 bases from J; junction bases left unmatched: 8. Looked up from germline, CDR1 is SEHNR and CDR2 is FQNEAQ (reference sequence). The CDR3 is 14 amino acids. DNA for the CDR3: TGTGCCAGCAGACGACAGGGGGCGCGGGGCGAGCAGTACTTC. The encoded protein is CASRRQGARGEQYF. Full variable domain (rest looked up from reference TRBV7-9 and TRBJ2-7): DTGVSQNPRHKITKRGQNVTFRCDPISEHNRLYWYRQTLGQGPEFLTYFQNEAQLEKSRLLSDRFSAERPKGSFSTLEIQRTEQGDSAMYLCASRRQGARGEQYFGPGTRLTVT.

As concerns this clonotype: Since the CDR3 does not end with the conserved phenylalanine or tryptophan, this likely comes from a read error. The DNA is left out, because the CDR3 cannot be placed on it with certainty; the CDR3 is given as TCRdb lists it. The rearrangement uses TRBV24-1 and TRBJ2-5; no check of the table's D call, TRBD2, against the DNA was made. The germline V gene has CDR1 KGHDR and CDR2 SFDVKD. The CDR3 spans 19 residues, counting both ends. The CDR3 sequence is CATSDQRESGGNYGYTFGS.

This clonotype was detected many times. This chain connects TRBV11-2 to TRBJ1-3; D might be TRBD1 (5 bases). CDR1 is SGHAT, CDR2 FQNNGV, per germline. V lost 5 bases and J lost 8, with 13 bases in between. CDR3 length: 13 residues. CDR3 in amino acids: CASSNGGWDTIYF. In DNA, the CDR3 is TGTGCCAGCAGCAACGGGGGTTGGGACACCATATATTTT.

This clonotype was picked up many times. This chain connects TRBV14 to TRBJ2-7; 7 bases match TRBD2. V lost 5 bases to trimming and J lost 6 bases; unmatched junction nucleotides: 13. Germline loops: CDR1 SGHDN, CDR2 FVKESK. This CDR3 comprises 15 residues. The CDR3 sequence is CASSVTGLNLGEQYF. The CDR3 DNA reads as TGTGCCAGCAGCGTGACGGGACTAAATCTGGGCGAGCAGTACTTC.

This clonotype was seen at least ten times. This chain connects TRBV7-3 to TRBJ1-1; D uncertain. Trimming took 7 bases from V and 0 from J, leaving 6 bases between them. The CDR3 contains 12 residues. In germline, CDR1 is SGHTA, CDR2 FQGTGA. CDR3 in DNA: TGTGCCAGCAAAGGGATGAACACTGAAGCTTTCTTT. This codes for CASKGMNTEAFF. The complete variable domain, with remaining parts taken from reference TRBV7-3 and TRBJ1-1, reads GAGVSQTPSNKVTEKGKYVELRCDPISGHTALYWYRQSLGQGPEFLIYFQGTGAADDSGLPNDRFFAVRPEGSVSTLKIQRTERGDSAVYLCASKGMNTEAFFGQGTRLTVV.

This clonotype has only a few counts. This chain connects TRBV7-3 to TRBJ2-6; perhaps D is TRBD1 or TRBD2 (5 bases each). The CDR3 covers 20 residues. Looked up from germline, CDR1 is SGHTA and CDR2 is FQGTGA. V lost 6 bases, J lost 0 bases, and 24 bases lay in between. The CDR3 loop reads CASSPHRRDWGYSGANVLTF. Here the CDR3 DNA reads TGTGCCAGCAGTCCTCACAGAAGGGATTGGGGGTACTCTGGGGCCAACGTCCTGACTTTC.

This chain uses TRBV5-1 with TRBJ1-2; TRBD1 might be the D (6 bases). Looked up from germline, CDR1 is SGHRS and CDR2 is YFSETQ. V was pared by 2 bases and J by 2 bases, with 13 bases between. The CDR3 covers 15 residues. The CDR3 DNA reads as TGCGCCAGCAGCTTAAGCACCAGGGGAAACTATGGCTACACCTTC. Protein sequence: CASSLSTRGNYGYTF.

This chain joins TRBV5-1 and TRBJ2-7, with TRBD1 matching over 8 bases. This CDR3 region has 14 residues. Germline V lookup: CDR1 SGHRS, CDR2 YFSETQ. The junction had 5 bases not matched to a gene; V was cut back by 4 bases and J by 2 bases. Here the CDR3 DNA reads TGCGCCAGCAGCGAAAGGACAGGGCCCTACGAGCAGTACTTC. This codes for CASSERTGPYEQYF. Full variable domain (outside the CDR3, taken from reference TRBV5-1 and TRBJ2-7): KAGVTQTPRYLIKTRGQQVTLSCSPISGHRSVSWYQQTPGQGLQFLFEYFSETQRNKGNFPGRFSGRQFSNSRSEMNVSTLELGDSALYLCASSERTGPYEQYFGPGTRLTVT.

The rearrangement links TRBV7-8 to TRBJ2-7; D remains ambiguous. CDR3 length equals 15 residues. Trimming shortened V by 0 bases and J by 5 bases, and 14 bases separated the two germline ends. The germline V gene encodes CDR1 SGHVS and CDR2 FQNEAQ. CDR3 nucleotides: TGTGCCAGCAGCTTAGCGGCAGGAAAGTTCGACGAGCAGTACTTC. Its translation is CASSLAAGKFDEQYF.